This T cell receptor (beta chain) came from a study of cytomegalovirus exposure and HLA in healthy donors. Study conclusions and caveats: According to the study, 160 or so TCR beta chains were cytomegalovirus-associated. Segments of the TCR beta V type were, in most cases, productive about 87% or about 30% of the time in an earlier analysis. With high specificity and sensitivity, the classifier reportedly diagnosed cytomegalovirus status. Immune exposure data for these donors was limited to CMV serostatus.

Primers: 60 Vbeta forward and 13 Jbeta reverse. The table came from immunoSEQ multiplex PCR; TCRdb's copy has only in-frame clones and leaves some out. The sample includes roughly 99,000 clones, roughly three quarters seen only once; the top ten take 3% to 4%. About this clone itself: Antigen unknown.

This CDR3 has 16 residues. CDR1 is MNHEY, CDR2 SMNVEV, per germline (reference sequence). Between the trimmed V and J ends, which lost 3 bases and 3 bases, there was a span of 18 bases. The sequenced sample consisted of PBMCs. The chain recombines TRBV27 with TRBJ2-7; no clear D gene. This receptor was obtained from a male donor in good health and CMV-seropositive. CDR3 region: CASSFLGDPALYEQYF. DNA of the CDR3: TGTGCCAGCAGTTTCCTAGGCGACCCCGCTCTCTACGAGCAGTACTTC.